This TCR beta chain originates from a study of OX40 agonist ivuxolimab in advanced cancers. In the study overall: Anti-PD-1, anti-PD-L1 or anti-CTLA-4 therapy given earlier was allowed, and 40% had some.

Libraries were prepared by immunoSEQ multiplex PCR; TCRdb keeps only in-frame clonotypes and omits some of them. The repertoire consists of 80,000 to 130,000 clones, with roughly nine tenths occurring once and the leading ten covering 0.31%. Germline-derived CDR1 and CDR2 are LNHNV and YYDKDF (reference sequence). The CDR3 covers 15 residues. The V end was cut by 1 base, the J end by 4 bases, with 13 bases between. Concerning this clone: Antigen unknown.

Study results and limitations: Part of the nonresponder group also had normalized T-cell clonal expansion that was low.

Material: CD4+ or CD8+ T cells sorted from blood, obtained in a trial of the OX40 agonist ivuxolimab. V gene TRBV15 combines with J gene TRBJ2-5; D not certain. This TCR derives from an adult with an advanced solid tumor such as melanoma, head and neck, liver or kidney cancer. The CDR3 protein is CATSRGFSELETQYF. In nucleotides, the CDR3 is TGTGCCACCAGCAGAGGGTTTAGTGAGTTAGAGACCCAGTACTTC. Full variable domain (outside the CDR3, taken from reference TRBV15 and TRBJ2-5): DAMVIQNPRYQVTQFGKPVTLSCSQTLNHNVMYWYQQKSSQAPKLLFHYYDKDFNNEADTPDNFQSRRPNTSFCFLDIRSPGLGDTAMYLCATSRGFSELETQYFGPGTRLLVL.